What follows is one T cell receptor (beta chain) and its context. Its antigen is currently not known. No much larger clonotype is one base removed from it; base qualities were not supplied. From the cysteine through the phenylalanine, the CDR3 covers 12 amino acids. Only the CDR3 DNA is retained, 36 bases long and in frame from the first base. The immunoSEQ Assay was used to immunosequence TCRbeta CDR3 regions from genomic DNA. Before high-throughput sequencing, genomic DNA was amplified using bias-controlled multiplex PCR. The published analysis was carried out like this. To quantify the absolute abundance of each unique TCRbeta CDR3 region, the sequences were collapsed and filtered. Clonality, defined as 1 minus Pielou's evenness, was calculated using productive rearrangements only. To compute tumor T-cell fraction, TCRbeta template counts were normalized to usable DNA, with usable DNA estimated from several housekeeping genes. A previously published method was used to identify clones with significantly greater frequencies in on-treatment samples than in baseline samples. TCRdb obtained this table from immuneACCESS and retained in-frame rearrangements with V and J assigned. These tables miss some clones; where compared with another copy, unresolved V genes account for less than half of the shortfall, and the remainder is unexplained. From that table come the V and J calls and clone size; the DNA was used to work out D and trimming. The sample records 3,200 or so clones, over 15% of which are singletons. Clones ranked in the top ten supply 20% to 25% of the sample.

The sample originates from a study of sequential checkpoint blockade in melanoma (dated by TCRdb to the late 2010s). General notes on the study: Using 1:1 randomization, the trial assigned patients either to first-line nivolumab followed by ipilimumab (arm A) or to ipilimumab followed by nivolumab (arm B). Maintenance nivolumab came after each of the two trial sequences. DNA from 90 to 95 melanoma tumor samples collected before treatment underwent TCRbeta immunosequencing. For about two dozen patients, matched tumor biopsies were taken both before treatment and at week 13, after single-agent nivolumab (arm A) or ipilimumab (arm B). In roughly 80% of the matched pre- and post-treatment tumor biopsy pairs, both biopsies came from the same lesion. Overall study outcomes, separate from this receptor: Small sample sizes and reduced statistical power limited the within-arm analyses of tumor T-cell fraction. Achieving clinical benefit was about 30 times more likely for patients whose tumor T-cell fraction and clonality increased by week 13. Among patients in arm A, the nivolumab-first arm, pretreatment tumor TIL clonality was associated with response (P = .04). Validation of the response-prediction model combining TCR metrics and mutation burden is needed in larger, independent patient cohorts. PD-L1 staining and CD8+ T-cell counts correlated with tumor T-cell fraction and clonality, whereas mutational load did not.

In light of the paper, this sample's treatment or condition label describes: randomized to nivolumab then ipilimumab (arm A) or the reverse (arm B). Prior DNA-damaging chemotherapy had not been received by any trial patient. The samples were obtained from melanoma patients enrolled in CheckMate 064, an open-label, randomized phase II trial testing sequential checkpoint blockade. Tumor TCR sequencing used genomic DNA from formalin-fixed paraffin-embedded (FFPE) tissue samples. The clonotype originates from a human donor with melanoma. The source was tumor tissue (inferred from file names), collected from a patient given nivolumab and ipilimumab in sequence. The V gene is TRBV21-1 and the J gene is TRBJ1-1; the table's TRBD1 call for D was not verified on the DNA. TRBV21-1 is flagged as a pseudogene. The CDR3 region reads CASSRGNTEAFF. The base sequence is TGTGCCAGCTCAAGGGGTAACACTGAAGCTTTCTTT.